One and the same sample provided the 20 T cell receptor beta chains below, sequenced in a study of cytomegalovirus exposure and HLA in healthy donors. It was with 60 Vbeta and 13 Jbeta primers that the PCR ran. The repertoire was sequenced with immunoSEQ multiplex PCR; TCRdb's copy has only in-frame clones and lacks some. The sample yields under 80,000 clones, roughly 65% seen once. Sequenced material: PBMCs. These receptors originate from a woman in her thirties in good health and CMV-seronegative.

This clone was counted only a few times. The chain couples TRBV4-2 to TRBJ1-6, with TRBD1 matching over 7 bases. After removal of 5 bases from V and 6 bases from J, the junction contained 7 bases not matched to a gene. CDR3 length: 15 residues. Per the germline V gene, CDR1 is LGHNA and CDR2 is YNFKEQ. The CDR3 here is CASSLDRTSNSPLHF. As DNA, the CDR3 is TGTGCCAGCAGCTTGGACAGGACGAGTAATTCACCCCTCCACTTT.

The chain links TRBV7-2 to TRBJ1-1, with 7 positions matching TRBD1. Germline values: CDR1 SGHTA, CDR2 FQGNSA. V gave up 5 bases and J gave up 1 base; unmatched junction bases: 1. The CDR3 length is 13 residues. Written as DNA, the CDR3 is TGTGCCAGCAGCGAGGGGGCGAACACTGAAGCTTTCTTT. The encoded protein is CASSEGANTEAFF.

This clone was seen once. V usage is TRBV28 and J usage is TRBJ1-1; TRBD1 agrees at 8 bases. CDR3 size: 17 residues. Losses at the gene ends were 2 bases for V and 2 bases for J; bases not matched to a gene: 10. The germline V gene encodes CDR1 MDHEN and CDR2 SYDVKM. CDR3 sequence (DNA): TGTGCCAGCAGTTTAAGGCCGGGGACAGGAGCAAACACTGAAGCTTTCTTT. It specifies CASSLRPGTGANTEAFF.

V is TRBV9 and J is TRBJ1-1; no clear D. V lost 0 bases and J lost 4, with 10 bases in between. Per germline, CDR1 SGDLS and CDR2 YYNGEE. The CDR3 is 14 amino acids. CDR3 nucleotide sequence: TGTGCCAGCAGCGTAGGACAAGATGGCACTGAAGCTTTCTTT. It codes for CASSVGQDGTEAFF.

The chain carries TRBV7-9 and TRBJ2-7, with 12 bases identical to TRBD2. The CDR3 length is 15 residues. With V trimmed by 4 bases and J by 4 bases, 5 bases remained unmatched. Germline-derived CDR1 and CDR2 are SEHNR and FQNEAQ (reference sequence). This CDR3 reads CASSSPSGGAYEQYF. CDR3 nucleotides: TGTGCCAGCAGCTCCCCTAGCGGGGGGGCTTACGAGCAGTACTTC.

The genes are TRBV13 and TRBJ2-5; D possibly corresponds to TRBD1 (5 bases). The CDR3 extends over 15 amino acids. CDR1 and CDR2 (germline): PRHDT, FYEKMQ (reference sequence). V gave up 2 bases and J gave up 4 bases, with 14 bases separating them. The CDR3 sequence is CASSLSGLRGETQYF. The CDR3 region has the DNA TGTGCCAGCAGCTTATCAGGGCTCCGTGGAGAGACCCAGTACTTC.

V is TRBV10-3 and J is TRBJ2-3; 11 bases are shared with TRBD2. The CDR3 is 19 residues long. V was pared by 0 bases and J by 0 bases, with 8 bases of the junction left unmatched. Germline V gene sequence: CDR1 ENHRY, CDR2 SYGVKD. The CDR3 protein is CAISESLAGGTSSTDTQYF. The CDR3 bases are TGTGCCATCAGTGAGTCGCTAGCGGGGGGAACCTCTAGCACAGATACGCAGTATTTT.

This sequence joins TRBV7-9 and TRBJ2-7, with TRBD2 as a possible D gene (5 bases). There are 13 residues in the CDR3. In germline, CDR1 is SEHNR, CDR2 FQNEAQ (reference sequence). Trimming took off 5 bases at V and 6 bases at J, with 14 bases between the two ends. DNA of the CDR3: TGTGCCAGCAGCCCACGCTCGGGGTTCGAGCAGTACTTC. Its protein is CASSPRSGFEQYF.

This clone turned up a few times. The chain is built from TRBV4-3 and TRBJ2-7; tentative D call: TRBD2 (5 bases). This CDR3 spans 16 amino acids. Trimming took 0 bases from V and 5 from J, leaving 17 bases between them. Germline CDR1 is LGHNA and CDR2 is YSLEER. The CDR3 loop reads CASSQDGVVGVNEQYF. The CDR3 nucleotides read TGCGCCAGCAGCCAAGATGGCGTTGTCGGGGTGAACGAGCAGTACTTC.

This chain uses TRBV6-5 with TRBJ1-6; possibly TRBD1 for D (5 bases). V was clipped by 4 bases and J by 13 bases, with 14 bases between them. The germline V gene has CDR1 MNHEY and CDR2 SVGAGI. The CDR3 extends over 13 amino acids. The CDR3 loop reads CASSSTENRPLHF. Here the CDR3 DNA reads TGTGCCAGCAGTTCGACAGAAAATCGGCCCCTCCACTTT.

V is TRBV27 and J is TRBJ2-3; TRBD2 aligns across 12 bases. The J segment lost 5 bases and the V segment lost 2 bases, leaving 5 bases of the junction unmatched. The CDR3 contains 16 residues. From germline, CDR1 is MNHEY and CDR2 SMNVEV (reference sequence). CDR3 sequence: CASSLSLAGGQDTQYF. The CDR3 nucleotides read TGTGCCAGCAGTTTAAGCCTAGCGGGGGGGCAAGATACGCAGTATTTT.

In DNA, the CDR3 is TGTGCCAGCAGCTACGGGGGGGCCGGGTACAATGAGCAGTTCTTC. It is translated as CASSYGGAGYNEQFF. V is TRBV7-3 and J is TRBJ2-1; 8 positions match TRBD2. The germline V gene has CDR1 SGHTA and CDR2 FQGTGA. After removal of 4 bases from V and 4 bases from J, the junction contained 6 bases not matched to a gene. This CDR3 spans 15 amino acids.

This clone was seen more than once but under ten times. This chain joins TRBV4-1 and TRBJ1-1, with 10 nucleotides matching TRBD1. CDR1 is MGHRA and CDR2 is YSYEKL in the germline V gene. The CDR3 is 17 amino acids. Germline trimming cut 3 bases from V and 0 bases from J; bases unmatched to any gene: 7. CDR3 in DNA: TGCGCCAGCAGCCAGGACAGGGGGGGTGACATGAACACTGAAGCTTTCTTT. This sequence encodes CASSQDRGGDMNTEAFF.

The rearrangement links TRBV4-1 to TRBJ1-1, with D uncertain. The CDR3 totals 15 residues. Per germline, CDR1 MGHRA and CDR2 YSYEKL. V was shortened by 0 bases and J by 1 base, with 9 bases between the two germline ends. The CDR3 is CASSQEWQANTEAFF. CDR3 DNA sequence: TGCGCCAGCAGCCAAGAATGGCAGGCGAACACTGAAGCTTTCTTT.

This sequence joins TRBV11-3 and TRBJ2-1; 7 bases align to TRBD2. Germline CDR1 SGHNT, CDR2 YENEEA. The CDR3 extends over 15 amino acids. V shed 5 bases, J shed 3 bases, and the junction held 7 bases outside the gene matches. Written as DNA, the CDR3 is TGTGCCAGCAGCCCTTTCGAGCGGGACTACAATGAGCAGTTCTTC. It codes for CASSPFERDYNEQFF.

The chain is built from TRBV10-3 and TRBJ1-2; D not resolved. The CDR3 sequence is 13 residues long. V lost 4 bases to trimming and J lost 2 bases, with 8 bases between them. Germline V lookup: CDR1 ENHRY, CDR2 SYGVKD. As DNA, the CDR3 is TGTGCCATCAGTGTGGGAGGGAACTATGGCTACACCTTC. Encoded protein: CAISVGGNYGYTF.

This clone was observed a few times. The CDR3 loop is CASSVWGQTTDTQYF. The CDR3 region has the DNA TGCGCCAGCAGCGTTTGGGGGCAGACCACAGATACGCAGTATTTT. The rearrangement joins TRBV5-1 to TRBJ2-3; a weak D match, TRBD1 (6 bases). Looked up from germline, CDR1 is SGHRS and CDR2 is YFSETQ. Trimming removed 4 bases at V and 2 bases at J, with 14 bases between. The CDR3 extends over 15 amino acids.

The chain joins TRBV7-2 to TRBJ1-1; 9 bases map to TRBD1. J lost 1 base, V lost 5 bases, and 2 bases had no gene match. Per germline, CDR1 SGHTA and CDR2 FQGNSA. This CDR3 region has 14 residues. CDR3 protein: CASSLQGANTEAFF. The CDR3 DNA reads TGTGCCAGCAGCCTACAGGGGGCGAACACTGAAGCTTTCTTT.

This chain uses TRBV6-5 with TRBJ1-5; 9 bases fit TRBD1. The junction had 5 bases not matched to a gene; V was cut back by 7 bases and J by 1 base. Per germline, CDR1 MNHEY and CDR2 SVGAGI. The CDR3 is 15 amino acids. The CDR3 reads CASTQGQGSNQPQHF. In nucleotides, the CDR3 is TGTGCCAGCACCCAAGGACAGGGGAGCAATCAGCCCCAGCATTTT.

This clone was counted only a few times. The chain recombines TRBV4-1 with TRBJ2-1; possibly TRBD2 for D (5 bases). Per the germline V gene, CDR1 is MGHRA and CDR2 is YSYEKL. The CDR3 runs 17 residues. V lost 2 bases and J 0 bases, leaving 14 bases between the germline ends. CDR3 coding DNA: TGCGCCAGCAGCCAAAGTACATGGGAGAGCTCCTACAATGAGCAGTTCTTC. Its translation is CASSQSTWESSYNEQFF.